The 20 T cell receptor beta chains below were found in one sample sequenced in a study of cytomegalovirus exposure and HLA in healthy donors. It was with 60 Vbeta and 13 Jbeta primers that the PCR ran. Sequenced by immunoSEQ multiplex PCR; TCRdb stores in-frame clones only, minus some. The data contain 150,000 to 200,000 clones, 70% of them singletons. Sequencing was carried out using PBMCs. The receptor source for this set is a man aged 18 to 30 in good health and CMV-seropositive.

This clone was recorded once. The V call is TRBV6-1, the J call TRBJ2-1, with 9 bases identical to TRBD1. V trimming: 4 bases; J trimming: 4 bases; junction bases outside the gene matches: 8. The germline V gene has CDR1 MNHNS and CDR2 SASEGT. The CDR3 totals 16 residues. CDR3 nucleotide sequence: TGTGCCAGCAGTGTGCCCCCCGGACAGGGGTACAATGAGCAGTTCTTC. Translation: CASSVPPGQGYNEQFF.

V gene TRBV5-1 combines with J gene TRBJ2-3; 13 bases map to TRBD2. Germline CDR1 reads SGHRS; CDR2 reads YFSETQ. This CDR3 contains 18 residues. Trimming cost V 5 bases and J 0 bases; bases outside gene matches: 9. The CDR3 DNA reads TGCGCCAGCAGGAGCAGGACTAGCGGGAGTTCCAGCACAGATACGCAGTATTTT. Protein product: CASRSRTSGSSSTDTQYF.

This clone was found once. This chain links TRBV5-1 with TRBJ1-1, with D maybe TRBD1 (6 bases). This CDR3 region has 15 residues. The germline CDR1 and CDR2 sequences are SGHRS and YFSETQ. V lost 0 bases and J 4 bases, leaving 13 bases between the germline ends. The DNA of the CDR3 is TGCGCCAGCAGCTTGGTAGGGGGGGTTGGCACTGAAGCTTTCTTT. Protein sequence: CASSLVGGVGTEAFF.

This clone was picked up a small number of times. This chain uses TRBV30 with TRBJ1-1; 7 bases are a match to TRBD1. The CDR3 has 13 amino acids. Germline values: CDR1 GTSNPN, CDR2 SVGIG (reference sequence). V dropped 0 bases and J dropped 7; count of bases not matched to a gene: 5. This CDR3 is CAWSVGTEGEAFF. The CDR3 DNA sequence: TGTGCCTGGAGTGTTGGGACAGAAGGTGAAGCTTTCTTT.

The count of this clone is one. J is TRBJ1-6 and V is TRBV4-2; D is unclear. Trimming shortened V by 1 base and J by 9 bases, and 13 bases separated the two germline ends. The length of the CDR3 is 15 residues. Germline assignment: CDR1 LGHNA and CDR2 YNFKEQ. CDR3 in DNA: TGTGCCAGCAGCCAAGTAGAAGTTGGTGGTTCACCCCTCCACTTT. It specifies CASSQVEVGGSPLHF.

This clone was observed a few times. The rearrangement uses TRBV27 and TRBJ2-5, with 10 bases lining up with TRBD1. Germline V lookup: CDR1 MNHEY, CDR2 SMNVEV (reference sequence). The CDR3 is made up of 16 amino acids. J lost 5 bases, V lost 7 bases, and 13 bases had no gene match. CDR3 DNA sequence: TGTGCCAGCACTCGCGGGACAGGGGACCCTTGGGAGACCCAGTACTTC. Encoded protein: CASTRGTGDPWETQYF.

The V gene is TRBV11-2, the J gene TRBJ2-1; 14 nucleotides align to TRBD2. This CDR3 contains 16 residues. Germline lookup yields CDR1 SGHAT and CDR2 FQNNGV. V gave up 5 bases and J gave up 4 bases; unmatched junction bases: 4. The CDR3 protein is CASSHWTSGGYNEQFF. Written as DNA, the CDR3 is TGTGCCAGCAGCCACTGGACTAGCGGGGGGTACAATGAGCAGTTCTTC.

The chain recombines TRBV7-2 with TRBJ1-5, with a tentative D call TRBD1 (5 bases). CDR3 length equals 14 residues. Germline assignment: CDR1 SGHTA and CDR2 FQGNSA. V was clipped by 3 bases and J by 9 bases, with 15 bases between them. In nucleotides, the CDR3 is TGTGCCAGCAGCTTGGACCCACATGGGGCGCCCCAGCATTTT. Translated, it gives CASSLDPHGAPQHF.

The chain is built from TRBV5-1 and TRBJ2-5; 10 nucleotides align to TRBD2. The germline V gene has CDR1 SGHRS and CDR2 YFSETQ. The CDR3 contains 16 residues. Trimming cost V 1 base and J 3 bases; bases outside gene matches: 6. CDR3 residues: CASSLTSGALKETQYF. DNA for the CDR3: TGCGCCAGCAGCTTGACTAGCGGGGCCCTCAAAGAGACCCAGTACTTC.

This chain joins TRBV10-3 and TRBJ2-7; 8 bases match TRBD1. Germline assignment: CDR1 ENHRY and CDR2 SYGVKD. This CDR3 is 13 amino acids long. V lost 6 bases and J lost 4; bases outside the gene matches: 5. This CDR3 is CAISSRGLYEQYV. The CDR3 DNA reads as TGTGCCATCAGCTCCAGGGGGCTTTACGAGCAGTACGTC.

The V and J genes are TRBV30 and TRBJ1-3; 8 bases are a match to TRBD1. J lost 8 bases, V lost 0 bases, and 6 bases had no gene match. The CDR3 runs 14 residues. Looked up from germline, CDR1 is GTSNPN and CDR2 is SVGIG (reference sequence). CDR3 residues: CAWSVTGGGDTIYF. In DNA form, the CDR3 reads TGTGCCTGGAGTGTAACAGGGGGAGGCGACACCATATATTTT.

This clone occurred a few times. The chain recombines TRBV7-9 with TRBJ1-2, with a tentative D call TRBD1 (5 bases). The germline V gene has CDR1 SEHNR and CDR2 FQNEAQ (reference sequence). Between the trimmed V and J ends, which lost 5 bases and 2 bases, there was a span of 15 bases. This CDR3 has 15 amino acids. The CDR3, as DNA: TGTGCCAGCAGCGTCGAGACAGTTGCGAACTATGGCTACACCTTC. Amino acids: CASSVETVANYGYTF.

The chain links TRBV18 to TRBJ2-7; unclear D gene. CDR3 length: 13 amino acids. V lost 3 bases and J lost 3, with 9 bases in between. Germline lookup yields CDR1 KGHSH and CDR2 LQKENI. The CDR3 spells CASSPPHDYEQYV. In nucleotides, the CDR3 is TGTGCCAGCTCACCCCCCCACGACTACGAGCAGTACGTC.

This clone came up once. The chain has TRBV5-6 and TRBJ1-4; 9 bases are a match to TRBD1. The V gene end was trimmed by 3 bases and the J gene end by 5 bases; junction bases not matched to a gene: 8. The CDR3 has 16 residues. The germline V gene encodes CDR1 SGHDT and CDR2 YYEEEE. CDR3 protein: CASSSRPGTGNEKLFF. In DNA form, the CDR3 reads TGTGCCAGCAGCTCAAGACCCGGGACAGGGAATGAAAAACTGTTTTTT. The full variable domain, with the rest looked up from reference TRBV5-6 and TRBJ1-4, is DAGVTQSPTHLIKTRGQQVTLRCSPKSGHDTVSWYQQALGQGPQFIFQYYEEEERQRGNFPDRFSGHQFPNYSSELNVNALLLGDSALYLCASSSRPGTGNEKLFFGSGTQLSVL.

This chain uses TRBV29-1 with TRBJ2-1; 8 bases map to TRBD1. V was pared by 7 bases and J by 5 bases, with 7 bases of the junction left unmatched. Germline assignment: CDR1 SQVTM and CDR2 ANQGSEA. This CDR3 has 13 residues. For the CDR3, the DNA is TGCAGCGCCGGGACAGGTACCAACAATGAGCAGTTCTTC. Its translation: CSAGTGTNNEQFF.

The genes are TRBV15 and TRBJ2-5; TRBD2 might be the D (7 bases). Germline CDR1 LNHNV, CDR2 YYDKDF (reference sequence). Trimming removed 5 bases at V and 3 bases at J, with 19 bases between. The CDR3 length is 16 residues. In nucleotides, the CDR3 is TGTGCCACCAGCGGCCAAGGGGGGGGGTATAAAGAGACCCAGTACTTC. It encodes CATSGQGGGYKETQYF.

The CDR3 reads CASSVTTSGRGNEQFF. The DNA of the CDR3 is TGTGCCAGCAGCGTGACTACTAGCGGGAGGGGGAATGAGCAGTTCTTC. The chain carries TRBV9 and TRBJ2-1; TRBD2 aligns across 13 bases. The germline V gene encodes CDR1 SGDLS and CDR2 YYNGEE. This CDR3 is 16 amino acids long. With 2 bases clipped from V and 7 bases from J, the junction kept 6 bases outside the gene matches.

This clone was detected only once. CDR3 coding DNA: TGCGCCAGCAGTGAGTCGGGGACTAGCGGGAGCTATGAGCAGTTCTTC. Translating it yields CASSESGTSGSYEQFF. The chain carries TRBV10-2 and TRBJ2-1; TRBD2 agrees at 14 bases. CDR3 size: 16 residues. Per germline, CDR1 WSHSY and CDR2 SAAADI. The V and J ends lost 0 bases and 8 bases, in that order; junction bases with no gene match: 3.

This clone came up once. The chain is built from TRBV13 and TRBJ1-6, with TRBD1 as a possible D gene (5 bases). The CDR3 runs to 14 residues. The V gene lost 2 bases and the J gene lost 8 bases, with 10 bases spanning the gap. Germline CDR1 is PRHDT and CDR2 is FYEKMQ (reference sequence). The CDR3 DNA follows: TGTGCCAGCAGCTTATCAGGGTCGGATTCACCCCTCCACTTT. This gives the protein CASSLSGSDSPLHF.

This clone occurred once. This chain links TRBV28 with TRBJ1-6; TRBD1 agrees at 9 bases. The CDR3 extends over 14 amino acids. CDR1 and CDR2 (germline): MDHEN, SYDVKM. V was pared by 6 bases and J by 7 bases, with 4 bases of the junction left unmatched. This CDR3 is CASSSTGGNSPLHF. The CDR3 coding sequence is TGTGCCAGCAGCTCGACAGGGGGAAATTCACCCCTCCACTTT. The whole variable domain, filled in from reference TRBV28 and TRBJ1-6, reads DVKVTQSSRYLVKRTGEKVFLECVQDMDHENMFWYRQDPGLGLRLIYFSYDVKMKEKGDIPEGYSVSREKKERFSLILESASTNQTSMYLCASSSTGGNSPLHFGNGTRLTVT.